These T cell receptor beta chains were read from a single sample in a study of response to subunit inactivated influenza vaccine. TCRdb analysed the RT-PCR reads with MiXCR anew, one entry per CDR3 protein. The table has hundreds of thousands of distinct CDR3 sequences, 15% to 20% seen once. Specimen: PBMCs from blood, collected 4 to 6 days after vaccination. All receptors come from a man in his fifties who received an inactivated influenza vaccine. Both conserved end residues are part of each CDR3. A D gene is named only where the DNA matches it firmly. Where a row states a size, it is once, few, many or the class of an expanded clone; other rows omit it.

d_gene	abundance	v_gene	j_gene	CDR3aa	CDR3nt
TRBD1	many	TRBV7-2	TRBJ2-3	CASSLDRGRTDTQYF	TGTGCCAGCAGCTTAGACAGGGGGCGCACAGATACGCAGTATTTT
NA	few	TRBV5-6	TRBJ1-3	CASNLGPTSGNTIYF	TGTGCCAGCAACCTGGGACCGACCTCTGGAAACACCATATATTTT
NA	few	TRBV20-1	TRBJ1-3	CSARGGSSGNTIYF	TGCAGTGCTAGAGGCGGGAGCTCTGGAAACACCATATATTTT
NA	NA	TRBV4-3	TRBJ2-5	CASSQERGTGGTQYF	TGCGCCAGCAGCCAAGAGCGGGGCACCGGGGGGACCCAGTACTTC
TRBD1	many	TRBV12-3/TRBV12-4	TRBJ1-1	CASSNRDRGPATEAFF	TGTGCCAGCAGTAACCGGGACAGGGGGCCGGCCACTGAAGCTTTCTTT
NA	NA	TRBV12-3/TRBV12-4	TRBJ1-6	CATGAGSFNSPLHF	TGTGCCACGGGCGCGGGCAGTTTCAATTCACCCCTCCACTTT
NA	NA	TRBV27	TRBJ1-2	CASSSTRQSNYGYTF	TGTGCCAGCAGTTCCACCCGACAGTCTAACTATGGCTACACCTTC
NA	few	TRBV6-2/TRBV6-3	TRBJ2-2	CASWRGTLNTGELFF	TGTGCCAGTTGGCGTGGGACGCTGAACACCGGGGAGCTGTTTTTT
TRBD2	once	TRBV28	TRBJ2-3	CASSFLAVGTTDTQYF	TGTGCCAGCAGTTTCCTAGCGGTGGGGACCACAGATACGCAGTATTTT
TRBD2	NA	TRBV12-3/TRBV12-4	TRBJ2-7	CASSTSSGPDYEQYF	TGTGCCAGCAGTACTTCTAGCGGTCCTGATTACGAGCAGTACTTC
NA	NA	TRBV18	TRBJ1-4	CASSPGATSLAKLFF	TGTGCCAGCTCACCAGGGGCGACCTCGCTCGCTAAACTGTTTTTT
TRBD2	few	TRBV7-9	TRBJ2-7	CASSREAGYEQYF	TGTGCCAGCAGCCGGGAGGCAGGATACGAGCAGTACTTC
NA	few	TRBV3-1	TRBJ2-7	CASSHRDEQYF	TGTGCCAGCAGCCATCGAGACGAGCAGTACTTC
NA	NA	TRBV6-5	TRBJ2-5	CASSYSSISGAETQYF	TGTGCCAGCAGTTACTCATCCATATCGGGGGCAGAGACCCAGTACTTC
TRBD2	few	TRBV5-1	TRBJ2-7	CASSPMDGLAGSQYF	TGCGCCAGCAGCCCTATGGATGGACTAGCGGGTTCACAGTACTTC
TRBD2	NA	TRBV6-1	TRBJ2-5	CASSVGASGQETQYF	TGTGCCAGCAGTGTTGGGGCTAGCGGCCAAGAGACCCAGTACTTC
NA	few	TRBV7-2	TRBJ1-2	CASSFSRYNYGYTF	TGTGCCAGCAGCTTCTCCAGGTATAACTATGGCTACACCTTC
NA	few	TRBV5-1	TRBJ2-7	CASSLQGLSSYEQYF	TGCGCCAGCAGCTTGCAGGGGTTAAGCTCCTACGAGCAGTACTTC
TRBD1	NA	TRBV5-4	TRBJ2-5	CASSRVPGQGETQYF	TGTGCCAGCAGCCGCGTCCCGGGACAGGGAGAGACCCAGTACTTC
NA	NA	TRBV18	TRBJ2-1	CASSTGGAGRYNEQFF	TGTGCCAGCTCCACAGGGGGAGCGGGACGGTACAATGAGCAGTTCTTC
TRBD2	few	TRBV27	TRBJ2-3	CANHRLAGKEDTQYF	TGTGCCAACCACAGACTAGCGGGTAAGGAAGATACGCAGTATTTT
TRBD1	NA	TRBV27	TRBJ1-2	CASSTRDRGFGYTF	TGTGCCAGCAGCACCCGGGACAGGGGATTTGGCTACACCTTC
TRBD1	NA	TRBV5-1	TRBJ2-7	CASSADRGSDEQYF	TGCGCCAGCAGCGCAGACAGGGGTAGCGACGAGCAGTACTTC
NA	NA	TRBV20-1	TRBJ2-2	CSASQTNTGELFF	TGCAGTGCTAGCCAGACTAACACCGGGGAGCTGTTTTTT
NA	few	TRBV28	TRBJ1-5	CASSLLGVDQPQHF	TGTGCCAGCAGTTTGCTGGGGGTGGATCAGCCCCAGCATTTT
NA	few	TRBV5-1	TRBJ2-2	CASSPPPENTGELFF	TGCGCCAGCAGCCCCCCACCGGAAAACACCGGGGAGCTGTTTTTT
TRBD2	few	TRBV20-1	TRBJ2-1	CSEERGGRDEQFF	TGCAGCGAGGAGCGGGGGGGCCGTGATGAGCAGTTCTTC
NA	NA	TRBV5-1	TRBJ2-5	CASSPGDWWGKTQYF	TGCGCCAGCAGCCCTGGAGACTGGTGGGGGAAGACCCAGTACTTC
NA	many	TRBV9	TRBJ2-2	CASSGGRQSYFSTGELFF	TGTGCCAGCAGCGGGGGTCGACAGAGTTATTTCTCCACCGGGGAGCTGTTTTTT
TRBD1	NA	TRBV12-3/TRBV12-4	TRBJ1-1	CASSPLTGGTEAFF	TGTGCCAGCAGCCCCCTTACAGGGGGCACTGAAGCTTTCTTT
NA	many	TRBV12-3/TRBV12-4	TRBJ1-1	CASSPGLTWNTEAFF	TGTGCCAGCAGCCCGGGACTAACGTGGAACACTGAAGCTTTCTTT
NA	few	TRBV6-1	TRBJ2-5	CASSPDWIQETQYF	TGTGCCAGCAGCCCCGACTGGATTCAAGAGACCCAGTACTTC
NA	NA	TRBV6-6	TRBJ1-2	CASSYGEDYGYTF	TGTGCCAGCAGTTACGGGGAGGACTATGGCTACACCTTC
NA	NA	TRBV20-1	TRBJ2-7	CSAADTNYEQYF	TGCAGTGCTGCGGACACTAACTACGAGCAGTACTTC
NA	many	TRBV5-1	TRBJ2-3	CASSAGSADTQYF	TGCGCCAGCAGCGCAGGATCGGCAGATACGCAGTATTTT
TRBD1	many	TRBV5-6	TRBJ2-7	CASSLWDRVLYEQYF	TGTGCCAGCAGCTTGTGGGACAGGGTCCTCTACGAGCAGTACTTC
TRBD2	few	TRBV7-9	TRBJ2-7	CASSIRGTSSYEQYF	TGTGCCAGCAGCATCCGAGGGACTAGCTCTTACGAGCAGTACTTC
NA	many	TRBV20-1	TRBJ2-1	CSARDRYSYNEQFF	TGCAGTGCTAGAGATCGTTATAGCTACAATGAGCAGTTCTTC
NA	NA	TRBV12-3/TRBV12-4	TRBJ2-1	CASSSGHRVGEQFF	TGTGCCAGCAGCTCGGGACACCGGGTGGGTGAGCAGTTCTTC
TRBD2	NA	TRBV7-2	TRBJ2-3	CASSFGSGGAADTQYF	TGTGCCAGCAGCTTCGGTAGCGGGGGGGCAGCGGATACGCAGTATTTT